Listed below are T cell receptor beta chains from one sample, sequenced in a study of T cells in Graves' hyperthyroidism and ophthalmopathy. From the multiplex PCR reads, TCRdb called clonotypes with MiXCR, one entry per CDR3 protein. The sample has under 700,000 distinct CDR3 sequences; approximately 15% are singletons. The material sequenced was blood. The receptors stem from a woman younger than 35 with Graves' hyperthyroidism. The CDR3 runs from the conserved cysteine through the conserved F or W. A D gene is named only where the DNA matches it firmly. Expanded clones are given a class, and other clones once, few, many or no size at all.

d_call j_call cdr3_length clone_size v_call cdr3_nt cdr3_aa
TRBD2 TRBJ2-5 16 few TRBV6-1 TGTGCCAGCAACTCCCCGGGACTAGCAGAACAAGAGACCCAGTACTTC CASNSPGLAEQETQYF
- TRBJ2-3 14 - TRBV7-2 TGTGCCAGCAGCTCCAGGCGGAACACAGATACGCAGTATTTT CASSSRRNTDTQYF
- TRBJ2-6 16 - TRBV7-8 TGTGCCAGCACTCCGGTCGCAGACTCTGGGGCCAACGTCCTGACTTTC CASTPVADSGANVLTF
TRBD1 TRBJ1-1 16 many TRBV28 TGTGCCAGCAGTATCTTCTCGGGACAGGGGAACACTGAAGCTTTCTTT CASSIFSGQGNTEAFF
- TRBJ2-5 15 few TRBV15 TGTGCCACCAGCAGAGATCCAGACAGAGGCGAGACCCAGTACTTC CATSRDPDRGETQYF
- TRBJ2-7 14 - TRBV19 TGTGCCAGTAGTATCCGTGACACCGGCTACGAGCAGTACTTC CASSIRDTGYEQYF
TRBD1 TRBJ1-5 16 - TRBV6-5 TGTGCCAGCAGAAAACAGGGGGCGCGAGCGGGTCAGCCCCAGCATTTT CASRKQGARAGQPQHF
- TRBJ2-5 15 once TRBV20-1 TGCAGTGCCGCGAATGTTCGGGGGTCACAAGAGACCCCGTACTTC CSAANVRGSQETPYF
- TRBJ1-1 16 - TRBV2 TGTGCCGGCAGTGAGCCACAGGGTTTGGGGGACACTGAAGCTTTCTTT CAGSEPQGLGDTEAFF
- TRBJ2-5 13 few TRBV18 TGTGCCAGCTCACCACCGCCGGCAGAGACCCAGTACTTC CASSPPPAETQYF
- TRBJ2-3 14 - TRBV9 TGTGCCAGCAGTTTCGGGGGTACGGCAGATACGCAGTATTTT CASSFGGTADTQYF
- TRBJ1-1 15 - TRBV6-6 TGTGCCAGCAGTTACTCAGCAGGGTTCGGCACTGAAGCTTTCTTT CASSYSAGFGTEAFF
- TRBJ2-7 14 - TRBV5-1 TGCGCCAACAGCTTGAAAGCTAGCACCTACGAGCAGTACTTC CANSLKASTYEQYF
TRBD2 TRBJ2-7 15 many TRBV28 TGTGCCAGCAGCCCCAGCGGGAGGGACTCCTACGAGCAGTACTTC CASSPSGRDSYEQYF
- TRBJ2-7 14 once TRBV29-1 TGCAGCGTTGAAGTTCGGGACGGGATCTACGAGCAGTACTTC CSVEVRDGIYEQYF
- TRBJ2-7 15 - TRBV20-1 TGCAGTGCCAACCCCGTAGACCGAGGCAGTTACGAGCAGTACTTC CSANPVDRGSYEQYF
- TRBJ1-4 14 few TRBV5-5 TGTGCCAGCAGCCCGGGACCATTCGATGAAAAACTGTTTTTT CASSPGPFDEKLFF
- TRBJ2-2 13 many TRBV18 TGTGCCAGCTCACCAATCGGGGCCGGGGAGCTGTTTTTT CASSPIGAGELFF
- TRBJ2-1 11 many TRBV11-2 TGTGCCAGCAGCTTACTGCGTGAGCAGTTCTTC CASSLLREQFF
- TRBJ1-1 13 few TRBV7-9 TGTGCCAGCAGCTTAGCCCCAGGAGGAGGGGCTTTCTTT CASSLAPGGGAFF
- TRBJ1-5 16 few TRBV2 TGTGCCAGCAGTGAAATGGGGGTGAATAGCAATCAGCCCCAGCATTTT CASSEMGVNSNQPQHF
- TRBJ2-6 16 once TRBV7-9 TGTGCCAGCAGCTTATATTTACTCTCTGGGGCCAACGTCCTGACTTTC CASSLYLLSGANVLTF
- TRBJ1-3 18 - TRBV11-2 TGTGCCAGCAGCTTAGCCTTTAGGACATCCAATACTGGAAACACCATATATTTT CASSLAFRTSNTGNTIYF
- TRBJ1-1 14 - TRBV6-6 TGTGCCAGCAGTTACTACGCGGGAAGCACTGAAGCTTTCTTT CASSYYAGSTEAFF
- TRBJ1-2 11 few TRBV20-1 TGCAGTGCTGCCCGGGGGCAGGGCTACACCTTC CSAARGQGYTF
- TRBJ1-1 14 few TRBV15 TGTGCCACCAGCAGAGATCGCGTAAACACTGAAGCTTTCTTT CATSRDRVNTEAFF
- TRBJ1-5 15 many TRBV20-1 TGCAGTGCTAGAGATTTTGGGGGGGAAGAACAGCCCCAGCATTTT CSARDFGGEEQPQHF
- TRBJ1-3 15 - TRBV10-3 TGTGCCATCAGCCCTCATGTGCGCTCTGGAAACACCATATATTTT CAISPHVRSGNTIYF
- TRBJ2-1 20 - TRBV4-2 TGTGCCAGCAGCCAATGGCCGGGGGGCACCCCCATCATCTCCTACAATGAGCAGTTCTTC CASSQWPGGTPIISYNEQFF
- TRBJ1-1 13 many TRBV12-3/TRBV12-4 TGTGCCAGCAAAGCTTCCATGAACACTGAAGCTTTCTTT CASKASMNTEAFF
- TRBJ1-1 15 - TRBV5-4 TGTGCCAGCAGCTTACCGGGACCTTTGAACACTGAAGCTTTCTTT CASSLPGPLNTEAFF
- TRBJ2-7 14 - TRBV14 TGTGCCAGCAGCCAAGGGGGTAGGGGCTACGAGCAGTACTTC CASSQGGRGYEQYF
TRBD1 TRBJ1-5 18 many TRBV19 TGTGCCAGTACCCTCGTGGACAGGAGCCCCACTGACAATCAGCCCCAGCATTTT CASTLVDRSPTDNQPQHF
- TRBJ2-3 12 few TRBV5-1 TGCGCCAGCGGCTTGAGCGCAGATACGCAGTATTTT CASGLSADTQYF
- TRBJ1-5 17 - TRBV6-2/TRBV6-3 TGTGCCAGCAGTTACTCGAGATCAGGCCATAGCAATCAGCCCCAGCATTTT CASSYSRSGHSNQPQHF
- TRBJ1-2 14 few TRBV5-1 TGCGCCAGCAGCTTGGCTGGGGGAAAGTATGGCTACACCTTC CASSLAGGKYGYTF
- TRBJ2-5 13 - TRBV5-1 TGCGCCAGCAGCTTGGGGGACCAAGAGACCCGGTACTTC CASSLGDQETRYF
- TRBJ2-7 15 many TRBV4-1 TGCGCCAGCAGCCACCAGACAGGCCTCTCCTACGAGCAGTACTTC CASSHQTGLSYEQYF
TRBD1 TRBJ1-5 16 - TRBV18 TGTGCCAGCTCACCTTCAGGGGGTCGACCTGATCAGCCCCAGCATTTT CASSPSGGRPDQPQHF
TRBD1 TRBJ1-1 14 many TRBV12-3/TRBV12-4 TGTGCCAGCAGTTTTGCGACAGGGAGCACTGAAGCTTTCTTT CASSFATGSTEAFF
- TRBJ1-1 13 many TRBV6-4 TGTGCCAGCAGTGACAGGGATGGCACTGAAGCTTTCTTT CASSDRDGTEAFF
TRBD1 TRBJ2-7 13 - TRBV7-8 TGTGCCAGCAGCTTGGGGACAGCCACTGCGCAGTACTTC CASSLGTATAQYF
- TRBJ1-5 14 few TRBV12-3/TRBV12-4 TGTGCCAGCAGTTCTACAGGGTCCGATCAGCCCCAGCATTTT CASSSTGSDQPQHF
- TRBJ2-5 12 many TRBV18 TGTGCCAGCAGCCCGACCCTGGAGACCCAGTACTTC CASSPTLETQYF
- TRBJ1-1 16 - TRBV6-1 TGTGCCAGCACGAAGGGAATGCAGGGGACGAACACTGAAGCTTTCTTT CASTKGMQGTNTEAFF
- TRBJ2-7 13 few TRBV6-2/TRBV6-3 TGTGCCAGCACCAGAAGGGGAGCCTACGAGCAGTACTTC CASTRRGAYEQYF
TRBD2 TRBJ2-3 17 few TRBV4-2 TGTGCCAGCAGCCGGGGTACTAGCGGGAGGAGCACAGATACGCAGTATTTT CASSRGTSGRSTDTQYF
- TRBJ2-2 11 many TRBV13 TGTGCCAGCACCGTTAGTGGGGAGCTGTTTTTT CASTVSGELFF
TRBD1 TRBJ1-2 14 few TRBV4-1 TGCGCCAGCAGCCCCTCACAGGGGGCTGGTGGCTACACCTTC CASSPSQGAGGYTF
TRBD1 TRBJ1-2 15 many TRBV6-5 TGTGCCAGCAGTTACTCCGGACAGGGGGCGGCTGGCTACACCTTC CASSYSGQGAAGYTF
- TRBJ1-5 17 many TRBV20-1 TGCAGTGCTAGGGACCCCTCTGAGGTTTATAGCAATCAGCCCCAGCATTTT CSARDPSEVYSNQPQHF
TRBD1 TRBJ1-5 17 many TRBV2 TGTGCCAGCAGTGGAACCAGGGGGGTCAGGGGCAATCAGCCCCAGCATTTT CASSGTRGVRGNQPQHF
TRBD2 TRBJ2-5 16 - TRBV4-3 TGCGCCAGCAGCCAAGATCCGGGACTACTCCAAGAGACCCAGTACTTC CASSQDPGLLQETQYF
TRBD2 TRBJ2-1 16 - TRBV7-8 TGTGCCAGCAGCGCGACGGGGAGCGGGGGGGGGAAAGAGCAGTTCTTC CASSATGSGGGKEQFF
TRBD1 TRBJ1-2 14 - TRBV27 TGTGCCAGCAGTCGGGACAGGGGAATCTATGGCTACACCTTC CASSRDRGIYGYTF
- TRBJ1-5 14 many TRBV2 TGTGCCAGCAGTGAGCGCAGCCCCAATCAGCCCCAGCATTTT CASSERSPNQPQHF
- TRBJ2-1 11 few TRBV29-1 TGCAGCTTTCGACAATACAATGAGCAGTTCTTC CSFRQYNEQFF